This entry lists 18 T cell receptor beta chains sequenced from one sample in a study of T cell repertoires and HLA-DP antigens. Their recognized antigens are unknown. Measured with immunoSEQ multiplex PCR; TCRdb has only the in-frame clones, and not every one. The repertoire includes about 120,000 clones, 80% to 95% of them detected once, and more than 0.25% sits in the top ten. Sequencing was performed on CD4+ T cells from PBMCs. The source is a woman aged 18-29 years in good health and CMV-seronegative.

This sequence joins TRBV6-1 and TRBJ1-6, with 7 bases matching TRBD1. The CDR3 is made up of 15 amino acids. J lost 0 bases, V lost 11 bases, and 7 bases had no gene match. CDR1 is MNHNS, CDR2 SASEGT, per germline. The CDR3 sequence is CAAGQPSSYNSPLHF. In DNA form, the CDR3 reads TGTGCCGCGGGACAGCCGAGCTCCTATAATTCACCCCTCCACTTT.

Only one count was recorded for this clone. At one end, the junction sequence differs from germline, possibly due to a read error. The rearrangement uses TRBV7-7 and TRBJ2-2, with 8 bases that match TRBD2. Germline V gene sequence: CDR1 SSHAT, CDR2 FNYEAQ (reference sequence). The CDR3 is made up of 16 amino acids. CDR3 DNA: TGTGCTAGCAGTTCCCGAGCGGGAGCAGGGACCGGGGAGCTGTTTTTT. It is translated as CASSSRAGAGTGELFF.

The V call is TRBV15, the J call TRBJ1-2; a weak D match, TRBD1 (5 bases). Germline assignment: CDR1 LNHNV and CDR2 YYDKDF (reference sequence). The ends were cut back, 8 bases at V and 4 bases at J, with 17 bases in the middle. The length of the CDR3 is 14 residues. CDR3 loop: CATGHRGGVYGYTF. The CDR3 DNA is TGTGCCACCGGACATCGGGGCGGAGTCTATGGCTACACCTTC.

The J gene is TRBJ1-1, the V gene TRBV5-1, with unresolved D. Deletions cut 4 bases from V and 1 base from J, with 11 bases between. CDR1 and CDR2 (germline): SGHRS, YFSETQ. The CDR3 extends over 14 amino acids. DNA of the CDR3: TGCGCCAGCAGCAGATCCGACAAGAACACTGAAGCTTTCTTT. It encodes CASSRSDKNTEAFF.

This clone was recorded only once. The V call is TRBV18, the J call TRBJ2-2; 12 bases are a match to TRBD1. J lost 7 bases, V lost 2 bases, and 8 bases had no gene match. CDR1 KGHSH and CDR2 LQKENI come from the germline V gene. The CDR3 has 17 residues. This chain's CDR3 is CASSPRPGQGAGGELFF. CDR3 nucleotide sequence: TGTGCCAGCTCACCAAGACCGGGACAGGGGGCTGGCGGGGAGCTGTTTTTT.

The chain has TRBV6-9 and TRBJ2-7; D is possibly TRBD2 (5 bases). This CDR3 spans 15 amino acids. CDR1 MNHGY and CDR2 SVAAGI come from the germline V gene. Trimming took off 4 bases at V and 2 bases at J, with 15 bases between the two ends. CDR3 loop: CASSSKRNPTYEQYF. The CDR3 DNA reads as TGTGCCAGCAGTTCCAAGCGGAATCCGACCTACGAGCAGTACTTC.

The gene calls are TRBV7-8 and TRBJ2-1; D is possibly TRBD2 (5 bases). The CDR3 consists of 18 residues. Trimming shortened V by 4 bases and J by 4 bases, and 23 bases separated the two germline ends. CDR1 and CDR2 (germline): SGHVS, FQNEAQ. The CDR3 is CASSSRERLARGYNEQFF. The CDR3 nucleotides read TGTGCCAGCAGCTCTCGGGAAAGGCTGGCTAGAGGGTACAATGAGCAGTTCTTC. Full variable domain (outside the CDR3, taken from reference TRBV7-8 and TRBJ2-1): GAGVSQSPRYKVAKRGQDVALRCDPISGHVSLFWYQQALGQGPEFLTYFQNEAQLDKSGLPSDRFFAERPEGSVSTLKIQRTQQEDSAVYLCASSSRERLARGYNEQFFGPGTRLTVL.

J is TRBJ2-3 and V is TRBV11-2; 7 positions agree with TRBD2. The junction had 10 bases not matched to a gene; V was cut back by 5 bases and J by 5 bases. The germline CDR1 and CDR2 sequences are SGHAT and FQNNGV. The CDR3 length is 15 residues. CDR3 protein: CASSTSAGEVDTQYF. The CDR3 DNA reads as TGTGCCAGCAGCACATCCGCGGGAGAGGTAGATACGCAGTATTTT.

This clone was seen a single time. The chain has TRBV7-2 and TRBJ2-2; D not resolved. From germline, CDR1 is SGHTA and CDR2 FQGNSA. V lost 0 bases to trimming and J lost 2 bases, with 13 bases between them. The CDR3 runs 17 residues. In DNA, the CDR3 is TGTGCCAGCAGCTTAGCGAGGACGACGGTTAACACCGGGGAGCTGTTTTTT. The encoded protein is CASSLARTTVNTGELFF.

This clone was seen once. J is TRBJ2-5 and V is TRBV9; D is tentatively TRBD1 or TRBD2 (5 bases each). This CDR3 has 15 residues. Germline V gene lookup returns CDR1 SGDLS and CDR2 YYNGEE. Trimming cost V 6 bases and J 5 bases, with 20 bases left between them. The CDR3 DNA is TGTGCCAGCACCGCCGGGGCCCAATCATGGGAGACCCAGTACTTC. This encodes CASTAGAQSWETQYF.

The genes are TRBV7-3 and TRBJ2-1, with D tentatively TRBD1 or TRBD2 (5 bases each). Germline CDR1 and CDR2: SGHTA and FQGTGA. V lost 4 bases and J 14 bases, leaving 18 bases between the germline ends. This CDR3 is built from 13 residues. CDR3 sequence reads: CASSSTGVVGEFF. The CDR3 region has the DNA TGTGCCAGCAGCTCCACCGGTGTAGTGGGGGAGTTCTTC.

The chain carries TRBV30 and TRBJ2-5; the D gene is possibly TRBD2 (6 bases). Per germline, CDR1 GTSNPN and CDR2 SVGIG (reference sequence). V was trimmed by 0 bases and J by 4 bases, leaving 24 bases between them. The length of the CDR3 is 18 residues. The CDR3 here is CAWSVYPAGAEGRETQYF. The CDR3 DNA is TGTGCCTGGAGTGTATACCCCGCGGGCGCGGAGGGGCGAGAGACCCAGTACTTC.

V usage is TRBV5-1 and J usage is TRBJ2-3, with TRBD1 matching over 7 bases. The V segment lost 5 bases and the J segment 0 bases; nucleotides outside the gene matches: 9. The CDR3 loop spans 16 amino acids. Germline lookup yields CDR1 SGHRS and CDR2 YFSETQ. CDR3 in DNA: TGCGCCAGCAGACGACAGGGCGAACTCAGCACAGATACGCAGTATTTT. This gives the protein CASRRQGELSTDTQYF.

V is TRBV2 and J is TRBJ2-3, with 10 bases aligning to TRBD2. J was trimmed by 4 bases and V by 4 bases; bases with no gene match: 2. This CDR3 spans 14 amino acids. Per the germline V gene, CDR1 is SNHLY and CDR2 is FYNNEI. The CDR3 sequence: CASSVAGGADTQYF. In nucleotides, the CDR3 is TGTGCCAGCAGTGTAGCGGGGGGCGCAGATACGCAGTATTTT.

The chain couples TRBV7-6 to TRBJ1-2; TRBD1 aligns across 10 bases. CDR1 is SGHVS, CDR2 FNYEAQ, per germline. V shed 0 bases and J 7 bases; nucleotides not matched to a gene: 5. This CDR3 comprises 15 residues. CDR3 DNA sequence: TGTGCCAGCAGCTTAGCTCCCGACAGGGGGCTTGGCTACACCTTC. It specifies CASSLAPDRGLGYTF.

This chain joins TRBV29-1 and TRBJ2-7, with a possible D match to TRBD1 (6 bases). This CDR3 comprises 12 residues. Germline V gene sequence: CDR1 SQVTM, CDR2 ANQGSEA. Trimming left V 7 bases short and J 3 bases short, with 13 bases between. Here the CDR3 reads CSAVPDSYEQYF. CDR3 DNA: TGCAGCGCCGTCCCGGACAGCTACGAGCAGTACTTC.

The chain couples TRBV7-9 to TRBJ2-7, with D perhaps matching TRBD2 (5 bases). V gave up 5 bases and J gave up 0 bases, with 20 bases separating them. The CDR3 covers 17 residues. Germline V CDR1 and CDR2: SEHNR, FQNEAQ (reference sequence). The CDR3: CASSPRIWAGSSYEQYF. The CDR3 nucleotides read TGTGCCAGCAGCCCACGAATTTGGGCGGGCAGCTCCTACGAGCAGTACTTC.

This sequence joins TRBV29-1 and TRBJ2-2; possible D gene TRBD1, 6 bases. The V and J ends lost 3 bases and 6 bases respectively, with 14 bases between them. This CDR3 has 14 amino acids. Germline CDR1 reads SQVTM; CDR2 reads ANQGSEA. In DNA, the CDR3 is TGCAGCGTTGATGGGCCAGGGGCGCCCGGGGAGCTGTTTTTT. Protein product: CSVDGPGAPGELFF.